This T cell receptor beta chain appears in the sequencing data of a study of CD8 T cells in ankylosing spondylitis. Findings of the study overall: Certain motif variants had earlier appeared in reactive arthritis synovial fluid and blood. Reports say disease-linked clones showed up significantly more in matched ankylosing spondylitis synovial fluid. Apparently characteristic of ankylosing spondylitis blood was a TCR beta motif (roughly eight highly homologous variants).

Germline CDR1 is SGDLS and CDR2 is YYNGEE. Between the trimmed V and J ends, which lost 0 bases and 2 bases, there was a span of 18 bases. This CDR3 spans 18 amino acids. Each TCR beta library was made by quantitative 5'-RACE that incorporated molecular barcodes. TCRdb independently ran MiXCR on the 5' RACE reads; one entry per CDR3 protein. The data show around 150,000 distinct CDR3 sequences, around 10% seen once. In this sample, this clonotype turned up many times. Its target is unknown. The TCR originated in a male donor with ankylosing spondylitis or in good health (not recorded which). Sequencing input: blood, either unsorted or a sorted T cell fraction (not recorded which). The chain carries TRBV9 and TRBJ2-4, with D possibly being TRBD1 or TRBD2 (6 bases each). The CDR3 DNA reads TGTGCCAGCAGCGTAGGAAGGGGGGCAGGGGTAACCAAAAACATTCAGTACTTC. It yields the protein CASSVGRGAGVTKNIQYF.